These 5 T cell receptor beta chains originate from one sample sequenced in a study of T cells in Graves' hyperthyroidism and ophthalmopathy. Amplification targeted TCR beta CDR3 regions from RNA transcripts. HTBI primers drove first-round RT-PCR of the TCR CDR3. MiXCR was run by TCRdb on the multiplex PCR reads, yielding one entry per CDR3 protein. The profile covers hundreds of thousands of distinct CDR3 sequences, with 38% appearing a single time and more than 7% taken by the ten largest. Sequenced input: blood. These receptors came from a man between 18 and 29 years old with Graves' hyperthyroidism.

This clonotype was recorded many times. The V call is TRBV19, the J call TRBJ1-5; 7 bases line up with TRBD1. Germline V lookup: CDR1 LNHDA, CDR2 SQIVND (reference sequence). CDR3 size: 14 residues. The J segment lost 7 bases and the V segment lost 6 bases, leaving 9 bases of the junction unmatched. CDR3 nucleotides: TGTGCCAGTAGGGATGACAGGGTTCGGCAGCCCCAGCATTTT. This sequence encodes CASRDDRVRQPQHF.

Concerning this clonotype itself: This may arise from a read error, as a much more abundant clone is one base away. No conserved phenylalanine or tryptophan ends this CDR3, so it is likely a read error. The J gene is TRBJ2-7, the V gene TRBV2, with 11 bases lining up with TRBD2. This CDR3 region has 13 residues. Germline lookup yields CDR1 SNHLY and CDR2 FYNNEI. The V and J ends lost 10 bases and 6 bases, in that order; junction bases with no gene match: 8. Here the CDR3 DNA reads TGTGCCACCAATAGCGGGAGGGCCCGCGAGCAGTACTTA. Protein: CATNSGRAREQYL.

V and J are TRBV2 and TRBJ2-7; the D call may be TRBD1 or TRBD2 (5 bases each). V was trimmed by 4 bases and J by 10 bases, leaving 8 bases between them. Germline V gene lookup returns CDR1 SNHLY and CDR2 FYNNEI. The CDR3 runs 10 residues. The CDR3 bases are TGTGCCAGCAGTGCGGGACCCCAGTACTTC. Translating it yields CASSAGPQYF.

The table lists this clonotype with a few counts. The CDR3 DNA is TGCGCCAGCAGCTTGGCCGGCAGACGCGACACACAAGCTTTCTTT. It translates to CASSLAGRRDTQAFF. This sequence joins TRBV5-1 and TRBJ1-1, with no clear D. The CDR3 extends over 15 amino acids. The V and J ends lost 0 bases and 9 bases respectively, with 18 bases between them. CDR1 and CDR2 from the germline V gene are SGHRS and YFSETQ.

This clonotype has a count of ten or more. The chain links TRBV10-3 to TRBJ1-4; TRBD1 matches 7 bases. Germline lookup yields CDR1 ENHRY and CDR2 SYGVKD. The CDR3 runs to 14 residues. V shed 2 bases and J 7 bases; nucleotides not matched to a gene: 4. This chain's CDR3 is CAISEGQAREKLFF. The CDR3 DNA follows: TGTGCCATCAGTGAGGGACAGGCTCGTGAAAAACTGTTTTTT.